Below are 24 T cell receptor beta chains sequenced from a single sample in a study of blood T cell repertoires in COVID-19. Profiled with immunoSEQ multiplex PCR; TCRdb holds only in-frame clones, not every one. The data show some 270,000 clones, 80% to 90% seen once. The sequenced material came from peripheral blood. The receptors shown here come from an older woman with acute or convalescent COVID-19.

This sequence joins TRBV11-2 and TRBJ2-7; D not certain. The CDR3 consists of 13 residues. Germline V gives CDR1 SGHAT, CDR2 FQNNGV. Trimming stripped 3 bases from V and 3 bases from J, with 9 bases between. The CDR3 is CASSFALVYEQYF. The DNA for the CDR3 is TGTGCCAGCAGCTTCGCGTTAGTCTACGAGCAGTACTTC.

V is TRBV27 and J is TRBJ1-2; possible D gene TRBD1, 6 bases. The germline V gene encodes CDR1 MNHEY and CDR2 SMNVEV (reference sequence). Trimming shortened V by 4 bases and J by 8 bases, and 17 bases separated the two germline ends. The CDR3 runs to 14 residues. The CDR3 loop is CASSSWTAGGGYTF. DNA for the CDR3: TGTGCCAGCAGTTCTTGGACCGCGGGGGGCGGCTACACCTTC.

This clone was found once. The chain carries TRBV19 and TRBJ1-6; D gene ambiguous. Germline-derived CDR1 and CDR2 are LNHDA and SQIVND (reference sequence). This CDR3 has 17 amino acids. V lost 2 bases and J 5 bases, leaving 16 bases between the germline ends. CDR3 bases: TGTGCCAGTAGTATATTTCGGTTGGGCCAGAATAATTCACCCCTCCACTTT. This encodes CASSIFRLGQNNSPLHF.

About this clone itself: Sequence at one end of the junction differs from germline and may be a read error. CDR3 coding DNA: TGCGCCAGCAGCCCCGACCGACGGGGAGCCGACTTC. Translated: CASSPDRRGADF. The V and J genes are TRBV5-1 and TRBJ2-5; possible D gene TRBD2, 5 bases. Germline CDR1 and CDR2: SGHRS and YFSETQ. This CDR3 has 12 residues. Based on the CDR3 plus reference TRBV5-1 and TRBJ2-5, the full variable domain is KAGVTQTPRYLIKTRGQQVTLSCSPISGHRSVSWYQQTPGQGLQFLFEYFSETQRNKGNFPGRFSGRQFSNSRSEMNVSTLELGDSALYLCASSPDRRGADFGPGTRLLVL.

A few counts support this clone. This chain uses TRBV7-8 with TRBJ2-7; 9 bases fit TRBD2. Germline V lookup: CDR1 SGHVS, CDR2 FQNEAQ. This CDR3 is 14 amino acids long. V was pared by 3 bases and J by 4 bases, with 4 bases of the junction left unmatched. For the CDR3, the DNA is TGTGCCAGCAGCTTGGGCGGGGGGGCTTACGAGCAGTACTTC. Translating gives CASSLGGGAYEQYF.

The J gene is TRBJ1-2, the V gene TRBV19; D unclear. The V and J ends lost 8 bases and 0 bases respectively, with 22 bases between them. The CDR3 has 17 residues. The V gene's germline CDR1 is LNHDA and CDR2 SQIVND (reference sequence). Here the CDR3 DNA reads TGTGCCAGTCTCGGGATGAGGGCACTCCGAGCTAACTATGGCTACACCTTC. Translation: CASLGMRALRANYGYTF.

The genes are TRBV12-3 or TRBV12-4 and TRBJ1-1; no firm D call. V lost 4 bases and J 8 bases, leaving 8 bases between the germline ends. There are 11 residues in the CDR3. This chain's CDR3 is CASSSGLEAFF. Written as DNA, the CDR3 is TGTGCCAGCAGTTCGGGTCTCGAAGCTTTCTTT.

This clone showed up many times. The CDR3, as DNA: TGTGCCAGCAGTGACACCGGGGGGGGACGGAGCTCCTACGAGCAGTACTTC. Its translation is CASSDTGGGRSSYEQYF. The chain is built from TRBV6-1 and TRBJ2-7; 8 bases fit TRBD2. The germline V gene encodes CDR1 MNHNS and CDR2 SASEGT. V dropped 3 bases and J dropped 0; count of bases not matched to a gene: 10. CDR3 length: 17 residues.

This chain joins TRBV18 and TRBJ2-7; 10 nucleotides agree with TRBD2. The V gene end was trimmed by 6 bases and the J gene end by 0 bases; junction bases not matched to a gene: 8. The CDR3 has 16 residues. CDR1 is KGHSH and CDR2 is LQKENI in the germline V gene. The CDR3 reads CASSLASGGISYEQYF. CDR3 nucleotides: TGTGCCAGCTCGCTAGCTAGCGGGGGTATCTCCTACGAGCAGTACTTC. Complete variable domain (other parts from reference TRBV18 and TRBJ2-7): NAGVMQNPRHLVRRRGQEARLRCSPMKGHSHVYWYRQLPEEGLKFMVYLQKENIIDESGMPKERFSAEFPKEGPSILRIQQVVRGDSAAYFCASSLASGGISYEQYFGPGTRLTVT.

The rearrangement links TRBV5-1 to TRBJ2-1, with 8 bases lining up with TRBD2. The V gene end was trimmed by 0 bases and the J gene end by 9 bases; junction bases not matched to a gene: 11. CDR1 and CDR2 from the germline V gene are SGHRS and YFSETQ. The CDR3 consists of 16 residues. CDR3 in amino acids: CASSLGGRGGRGEQFF. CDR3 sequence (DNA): TGCGCCAGCAGCTTGGGAGGCCGGGGGGGCCGCGGTGAGCAGTTCTTC.

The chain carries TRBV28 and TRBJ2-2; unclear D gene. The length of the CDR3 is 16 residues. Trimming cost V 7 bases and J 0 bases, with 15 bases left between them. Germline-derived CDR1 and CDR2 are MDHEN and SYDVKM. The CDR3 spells CASTTPSQANTGELFF. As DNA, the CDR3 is TGTGCCAGCACTACCCCGAGCCAGGCGAACACCGGGGAGCTGTTTTTT.

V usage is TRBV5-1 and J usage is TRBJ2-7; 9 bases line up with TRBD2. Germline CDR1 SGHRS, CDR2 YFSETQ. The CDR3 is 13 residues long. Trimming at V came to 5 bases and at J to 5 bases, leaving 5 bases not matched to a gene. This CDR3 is CASSIAGVDEQYF. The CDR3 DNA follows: TGCGCCAGCAGTATAGCGGGGGTCGACGAGCAGTACTTC.

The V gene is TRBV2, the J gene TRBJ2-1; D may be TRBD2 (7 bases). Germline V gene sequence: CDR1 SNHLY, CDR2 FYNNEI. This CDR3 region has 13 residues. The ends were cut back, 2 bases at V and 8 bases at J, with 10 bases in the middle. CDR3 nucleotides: TGTGCCAGCAGTGAATGGGGGGGCCATGAGCAGTTCTTC. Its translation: CASSEWGGHEQFF.

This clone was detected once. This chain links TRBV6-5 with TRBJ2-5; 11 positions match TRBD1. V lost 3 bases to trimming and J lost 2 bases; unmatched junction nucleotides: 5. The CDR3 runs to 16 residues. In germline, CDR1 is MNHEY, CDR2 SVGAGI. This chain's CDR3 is CASSYLRDRGQETQYF. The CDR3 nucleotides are TGTGCCAGCAGTTATCTCCGGGACAGGGGGCAAGAGACCCAGTACTTC.

CDR3 region: CASSGQGNIQPQHF. The CDR3 region has the DNA TGTGCCAGTAGCGGACAGGGGAATATCCAGCCCCAGCATTTT. The V call is TRBV19, the J call TRBJ1-5; TRBD1 aligns across 9 bases. CDR3 length: 14 residues. The V segment lost 6 bases and the J segment 7 bases; nucleotides outside the gene matches: 7. Germline assignment: CDR1 LNHDA and CDR2 SQIVND (reference sequence).

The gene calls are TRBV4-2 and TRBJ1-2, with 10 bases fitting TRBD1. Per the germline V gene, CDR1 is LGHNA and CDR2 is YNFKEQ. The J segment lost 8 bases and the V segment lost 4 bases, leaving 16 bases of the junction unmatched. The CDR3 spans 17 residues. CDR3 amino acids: CASSRPGTGVATGGYTF. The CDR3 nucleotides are TGTGCCAGCAGCCGCCCGGGGACAGGGGTCGCCACGGGGGGCTACACCTTC.

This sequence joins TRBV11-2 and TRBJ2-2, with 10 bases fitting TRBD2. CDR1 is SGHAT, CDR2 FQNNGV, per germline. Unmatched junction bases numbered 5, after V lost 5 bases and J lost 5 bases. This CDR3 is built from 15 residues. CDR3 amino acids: CASSQLAGKTGELFF. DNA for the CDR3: TGTGCCAGCAGCCAACTAGCGGGGAAGACCGGGGAGCTGTTTTTT.

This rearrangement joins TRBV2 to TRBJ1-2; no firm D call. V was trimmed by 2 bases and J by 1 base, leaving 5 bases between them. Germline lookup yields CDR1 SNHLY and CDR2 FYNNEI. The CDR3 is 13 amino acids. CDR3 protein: CASSESFNYGYTF. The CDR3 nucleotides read TGTGCCAGCAGTGAATCCTTTAACTATGGCTACACCTTC.

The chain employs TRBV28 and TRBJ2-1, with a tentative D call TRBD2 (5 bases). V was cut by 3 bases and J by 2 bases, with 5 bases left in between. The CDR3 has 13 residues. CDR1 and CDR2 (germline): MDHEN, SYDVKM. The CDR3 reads CASSFGAYNEQFF. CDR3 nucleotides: TGTGCCAGCAGTTTCGGGGCCTACAATGAGCAGTTCTTC.

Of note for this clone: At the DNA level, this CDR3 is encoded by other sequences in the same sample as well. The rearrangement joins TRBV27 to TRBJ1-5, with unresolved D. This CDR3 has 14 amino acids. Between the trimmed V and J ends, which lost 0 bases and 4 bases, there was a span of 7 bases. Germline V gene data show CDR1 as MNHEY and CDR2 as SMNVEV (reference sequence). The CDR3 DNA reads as TGTGCCAGCAGTTTATCAACGGGGAATCAGCCCCAGCATTTT. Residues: CASSLSTGNQPQHF.

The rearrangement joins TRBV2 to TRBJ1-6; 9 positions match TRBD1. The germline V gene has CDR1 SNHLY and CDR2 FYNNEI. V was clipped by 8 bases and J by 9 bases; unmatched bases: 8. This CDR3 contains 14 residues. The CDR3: CASLGQGRGSPLHF. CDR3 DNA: TGTGCCAGCCTGGGACAGGGCAGGGGTTCACCCCTCCACTTT.

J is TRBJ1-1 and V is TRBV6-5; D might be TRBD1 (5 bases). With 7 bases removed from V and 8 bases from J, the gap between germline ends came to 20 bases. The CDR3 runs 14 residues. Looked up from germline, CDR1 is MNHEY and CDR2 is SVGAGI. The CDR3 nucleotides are TGTGCCAGCACCAGAAGGTGGGGGGACCCCGAAGCTTTCTTT. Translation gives CASTRRWGDPEAFF.

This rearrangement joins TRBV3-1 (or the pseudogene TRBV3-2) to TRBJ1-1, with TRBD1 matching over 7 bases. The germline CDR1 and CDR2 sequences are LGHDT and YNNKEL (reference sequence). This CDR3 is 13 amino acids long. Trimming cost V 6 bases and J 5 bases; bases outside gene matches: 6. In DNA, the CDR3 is TGTGCCAGCAGAGAGGGGGCTCGAACTGAAGCTTTCTTT. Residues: CASREGARTEAFF.

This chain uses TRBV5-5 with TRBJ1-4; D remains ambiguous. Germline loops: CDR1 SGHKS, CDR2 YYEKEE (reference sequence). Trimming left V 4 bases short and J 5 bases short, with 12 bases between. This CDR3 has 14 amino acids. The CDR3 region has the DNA TGTGCCAGCAGCGGCGGGAACTTGAATGAAAAACTGTTTTTT. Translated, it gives CASSGGNLNEKLFF.